The present entry profiles one T cell receptor (beta chain) with its context. Its antigen is unidentified. This sample was included in a study of cytomegalovirus exposure and HLA in healthy donors. General observations from the study: Evidence from a later analysis indicated that most CMV-associated TCR beta chains looked HLA-restricted. Later analysis identified a missense DCLRE1C variant that was linked to TCR beta V- and J-gene trimming. Researchers reported that a few CMV-associated chains were confirmed in vitro as CMV antigen-specific.

PCR was performed using 60 Vbeta and 13 Jbeta primers. Only in-frame clones appear in the TCRdb table, and some are missing; sequencing was by immunoSEQ multiplex PCR. The table lists 35,000 to 45,000 clones, about four fifths of them singletons. V lost 5 bases and J 2 bases, leaving 21 bases between the germline ends. The CDR3 loop spans 17 amino acids. Germline V gene sequence: CDR1 SGHTA, CDR2 FQGNSA. The sample taken for sequencing was PBMCs. The source is a woman between 40 and 55 years old in good health and CMV-seronegative. The chain joins TRBV7-2 to TRBJ2-5; D gene uncertain. CDR3 DNA: TGTGCCAGCAGCCCCTCCGCACAGAGAGTTAGGCAAGAGACCCAGTACTTC. It specifies CASSPSAQRVRQETQYF.